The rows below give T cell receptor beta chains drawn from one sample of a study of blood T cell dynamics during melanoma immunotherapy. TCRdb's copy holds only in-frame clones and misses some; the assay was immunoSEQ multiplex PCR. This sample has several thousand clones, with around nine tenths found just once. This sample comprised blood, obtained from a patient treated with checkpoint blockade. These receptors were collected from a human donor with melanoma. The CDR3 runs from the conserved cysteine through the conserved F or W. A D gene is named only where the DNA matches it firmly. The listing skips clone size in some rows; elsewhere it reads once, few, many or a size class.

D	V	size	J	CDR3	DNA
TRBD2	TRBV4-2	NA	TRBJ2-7	CASSQEAGLAGDYEQYF	TGTGCCAGCAGCCAAGAAGCCGGACTAGCGGGAGACTACGAGCAGTACTTC
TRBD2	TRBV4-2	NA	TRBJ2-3	CASSLGLAGGLRTDTQYF	TGTGCCAGCAGCCTCGGACTAGCGGGAGGGCTGAGGACAGATACGCAGTATTTT
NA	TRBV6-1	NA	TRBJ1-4	CASSVEGEKLFF	TGTGCCAGCAGTGTCGAGGGGGAAAAACTGTTTTTT
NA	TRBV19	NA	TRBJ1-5	CASSIRGENQPQHF	TGTGCCAGTAGTATCCGGGGTGAAAATCAGCCCCAGCATTTT
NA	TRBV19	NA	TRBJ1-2	CASSILLGGYYGYTF	TGTGCCAGTAGTATCTTGTTGGGGGGATACTATGGCTACACCTTC
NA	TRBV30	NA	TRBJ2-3	CAWEGDSRDTQYF	TGTGCCTGGGAGGGGGACTCCCGGGATACGCAGTATTTT
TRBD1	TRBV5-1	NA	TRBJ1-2	CASSGGTGYGYTF	TGCGCCAGCAGCGGGGGGACAGGCTATGGCTACACCTTC
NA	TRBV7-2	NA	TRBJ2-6	CASSLASGFSGANVLTF	TGTGCCAGCAGCTTAGCCTCAGGGTTCTCTGGGGCCAACGTCCTGACTTTC
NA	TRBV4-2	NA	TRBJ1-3	CASSSRTGTGRNTIYF	TGTGCCAGCAGCTCCAGGACCGGGACGGGGCGAAACACCATATATTTT
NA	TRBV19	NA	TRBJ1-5	CASSIGAGSNSNQPQHF	TGTGCCAGTAGTATCGGAGCAGGGTCTAATAGCAATCAGCCCCAGCATTTT
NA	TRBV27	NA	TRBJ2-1	CASSLGQGRGNEQFF	TGTGCCAGCAGTTTAGGGCAGGGTCGGGGCAATGAGCAGTTCTTC
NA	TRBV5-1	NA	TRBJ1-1	CASSLDGLNTEAFF	TGCGCCAGCAGCTTGGACGGTTTGAACACTGAAGCTTTCTTT
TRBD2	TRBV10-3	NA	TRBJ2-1	CAISEASGLADEQFF	TGTGCCATCAGTGAGGCCAGTGGACTAGCCGATGAGCAGTTCTTC
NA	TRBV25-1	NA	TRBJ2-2	CASREEDTGELFF	TGTGCCAGCAGAGAAGAAGACACCGGGGAGCTGTTTTTT
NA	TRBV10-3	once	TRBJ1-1	CAISESGREITEAFF	TGTGCCATCAGTGAGTCGGGCAGGGAAATCACTGAAGCTTTCTTT
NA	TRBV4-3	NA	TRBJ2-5	CASSHEPQETQYF	TGCGCCAGCAGCCATGAGCCCCAAGAGACCCAGTACTTC
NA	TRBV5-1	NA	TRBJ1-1	CASSFMGTGTEAFF	TGCGCCAGCAGCTTCATGGGGACTGGCACTGAAGCTTTCTTT
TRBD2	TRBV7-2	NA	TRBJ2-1	CASSRQPGLAGHNEQFF	TGTGCCAGCAGCAGACAGCCTGGGCTAGCGGGCCACAATGAGCAGTTCTTC
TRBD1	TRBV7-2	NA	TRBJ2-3	CASSRETGGFGTDTQYF	TGTGCCAGCAGCCGAGAGACAGGGGGCTTTGGGACAGATACGCAGTATTTT
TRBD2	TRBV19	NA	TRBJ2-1	CASSRKGLANLMFF	TGTGCCAGTAGTAGGAAAGGACTAGCCAATCTTATGTTCTTC
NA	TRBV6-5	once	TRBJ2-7	CASNPKGRPSYEQYF	TGTGCCAGCAACCCTAAGGGCAGGCCTTCCTACGAGCAGTACTTC
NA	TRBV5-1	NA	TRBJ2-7	CASSSPGSKGSEQYF	TGCGCCAGCAGTTCTCCGGGATCCAAGGGCTCCGAGCAGTACTTC
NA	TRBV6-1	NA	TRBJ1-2	CASSEAGSDIYGYTF	TGTGCCAGCAGTGAAGCGGGCTCGGATATCTATGGCTACACCTTC
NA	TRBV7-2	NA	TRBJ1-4	CASSTSTGYGNEKLFF	TGTGCCAGCAGCACTTCAACAGGGTATGGTAATGAAAAACTGTTTTTT
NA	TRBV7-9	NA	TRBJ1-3	CASSPTGGISGNTIYF	TGTGCCAGCAGCCCCACGGGGGGGATTTCTGGAAACACCATATATTTT
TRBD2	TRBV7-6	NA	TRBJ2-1	CASSLLIAGSPNEQFF	TGTGCCAGCAGCTTATTAATAGCGGGCAGCCCGAATGAGCAGTTCTTC
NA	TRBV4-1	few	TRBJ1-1	CASSHILTGTEAFF	TGCGCCAGCAGCCATATCCTTACAGGGACTGAAGCTTTCTTT
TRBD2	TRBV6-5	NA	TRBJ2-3	CASSYSLAGGPDTQYF	TGTGCCAGCAGTTACTCACTAGCGGGAGGGCCAGATACGCAGTATTTT
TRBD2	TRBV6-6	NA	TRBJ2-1	CASSTGTSGNKFF	TGTGCCAGCAGTACCGGGACTAGCGGGAATAAGTTCTTC
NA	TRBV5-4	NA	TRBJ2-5	CASSLRGAEETQYF	TGTGCCAGCAGCTTGAGGGGAGCGGAAGAGACCCAGTACTTC
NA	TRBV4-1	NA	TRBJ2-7	CASSQGGVPPYEQYF	TGCGCCAGCAGCCAAGGAGGGGTCCCCCCCTACGAGCAGTACTTC
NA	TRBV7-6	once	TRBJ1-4	CASSLGGTVNEKLFF	TGTGCCAGCAGCTTAGGTGGGACCGTAAATGAAAAACTGTTTTTT
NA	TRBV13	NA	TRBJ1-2	CASSIPTGGGAEKDGYTF	TGTGCCAGCAGTATCCCGACGGGAGGGGGGGCGGAAAAGGATGGCTACACCTTC
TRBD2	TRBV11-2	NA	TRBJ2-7	CASSPPMGGVTYEQYF	TGTGCCAGCAGCCCCCCAATGGGGGGGGTCACCTACGAGCAGTACTTC
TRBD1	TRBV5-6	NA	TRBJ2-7	CASSFTPGQLSYEQYF	TGTGCCAGCAGCTTCACTCCGGGACAGCTTTCCTACGAGCAGTACTTC
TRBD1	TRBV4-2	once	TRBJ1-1	CASSPGVGQGAGTEAFF	TGTGCCAGCAGCCCGGGTGTGGGGCAGGGGGCGGGCACTGAAGCTTTCTTT
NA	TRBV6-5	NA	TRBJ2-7	CASSYQSSYEQYF	TGTGCCAGCAGTTACCAGAGCTCCTACGAGCAGTACTTC
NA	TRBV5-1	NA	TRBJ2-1	CASSLAPGGRVEQFF	TGCGCCAGCAGCTTGGCCCCTGGGGGAAGGGTTGAGCAGTTCTTC
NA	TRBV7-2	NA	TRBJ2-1	CASSRGAAYNEQFF	TGTGCCAGCAGCCGCGGGGCGGCCTACAATGAGCAGTTCTTC
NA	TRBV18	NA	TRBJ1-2	CASSPERLGPSPNYGYTF	TGTGCCAGCTCACCAGAAAGATTGGGGCCGAGCCCTAACTATGGCTACACCTTC
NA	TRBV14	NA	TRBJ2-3	CASSQGGDTQYF	TGTGCCAGCAGCCAAGGGGGGGATACGCAGTATTTT
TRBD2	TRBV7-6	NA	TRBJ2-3	CASSLMSSGIADTQYF	TGTGCCAGCAGCTTAATGTCTAGCGGGATTGCAGATACGCAGTATTTT
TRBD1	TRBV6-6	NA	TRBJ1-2	CASSYSRTGWYGYTF	TGTGCCAGCAGTTACTCTCGGACAGGGTGGTATGGCTACACCTTC
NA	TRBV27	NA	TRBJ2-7	CASSLRPQSSYEQYF	TGTGCCAGCAGTCTAAGGCCCCAGAGCTCCTACGAGCAGTACTTC
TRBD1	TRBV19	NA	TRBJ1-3	CAAHRGGSGNTIYF	TGTGCCGCCCACAGGGGGGGCTCTGGAAACACCATATATTTT
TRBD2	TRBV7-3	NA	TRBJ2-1	CATKAGGPHNEQFF	TGTGCCACCAAAGCGGGAGGGCCCCACAATGAGCAGTTCTTC
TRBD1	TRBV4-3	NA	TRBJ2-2	CASSHDPGTANTGELFF	TGCGCCAGCAGCCATGATCCTGGGACAGCGAACACCGGGGAGCTGTTTTTT
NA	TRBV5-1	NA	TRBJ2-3	CASSLVGTEQYF	TGCGCCAGCAGCTTGGTGGGGACGGAGCAGTATTTT
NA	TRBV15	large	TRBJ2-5	CATSPVAGETQYF	TGTGCCACCAGCCCCGTTGCGGGAGAGACCCAGTACTTC
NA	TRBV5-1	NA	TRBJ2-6	CASSLERTGANVLTF	TGCGCCAGCAGCTTGGAACGGACTGGGGCCAACGTCCTGACTTTC
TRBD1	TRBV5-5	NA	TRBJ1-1	CASSAGQGPNTEAFF	TGTGCCAGCAGCGCCGGACAGGGCCCGAACACTGAAGCTTTCTTT
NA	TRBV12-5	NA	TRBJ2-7	CASGLVGRGVDEQYF	TGTGCTAGTGGTTTGGTCGGCAGGGGAGTAGACGAGCAGTACTTC
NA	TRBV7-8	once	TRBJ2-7	CASSLYVAEQYF	TGTGCCAGCAGCTTATATGTTGCCGAGCAGTACTTC
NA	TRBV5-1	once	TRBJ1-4	CASSLGQTPEKLFF	TGCGCCAGCAGCTTGGGACAGACCCCTGAAAAACTGTTTTTT
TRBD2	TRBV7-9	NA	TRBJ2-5	CASSLGLADQETQYF	TGTGCCAGCAGCTTGGGACTAGCGGACCAAGAGACCCAGTACTTC